The TCR beta chain under discussion was sequenced for a study of blood T cells in healthy people across ages. A second PCR, run for about 7 to 12 cycles, used a sample-barcoded 5' primer plus a J-beta primer mix. TCRdb re-called the 5' RACE reads through MiXCR, storing one row per CDR3 protein. The sample holds about 650,000 distinct CDR3 sequences, over 40% seen once. As concerns this clonotype: At one end the junction does not follow the germline gene, possibly because of a read error.

Per germline, CDR1 SGDLS and CDR2 YYNGEE. The CDR3 has 17 residues. No fewer than 7 million PBMCs went into each sample. With each sample, at least 5.5 micrograms of total RNA were extracted. The chain combines TRBV9 with TRBJ2-6, with D perhaps matching TRBD1 (7 bases). The receptor comes from a woman older than 75 in good health. The specimen was blood. This chain's CDR3 is CAGSAGQRVLGANVLTF. In DNA, the CDR3 is TGTGCCGGCAGCGCGGGACAGCGGGTTTTAGGGGCCAACGTCCTGACTTTC.